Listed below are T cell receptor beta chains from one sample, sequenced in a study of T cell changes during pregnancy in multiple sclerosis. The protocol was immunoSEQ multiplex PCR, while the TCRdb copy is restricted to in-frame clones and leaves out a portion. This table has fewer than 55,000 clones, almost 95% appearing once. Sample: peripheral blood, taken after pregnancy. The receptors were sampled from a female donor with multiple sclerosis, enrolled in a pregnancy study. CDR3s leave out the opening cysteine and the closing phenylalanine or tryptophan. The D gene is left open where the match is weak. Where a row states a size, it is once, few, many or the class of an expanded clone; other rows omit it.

CDR3aa: ASSLAPSGGVRTEAF
abundance: -
v_gene: TRBV5-1
j_gene: TRBJ1-1
d_gene: -

CDR3aa: ASSRGGVEGSEKLF
abundance: few
v_gene: TRBV7-9
j_gene: TRBJ1-4
d_gene: -

CDR3aa: ASSQQGEKLF
abundance: -
v_gene: TRBV7-2
j_gene: TRBJ1-4
d_gene: -

CDR3aa: ASSDKNSPLH
abundance: -
v_gene: TRBV5-5
j_gene: TRBJ1-6
d_gene: -

CDR3aa: ASQRTTAYEQY
abundance: -
v_gene: TRBV7-2
j_gene: TRBJ2-7
d_gene: -

CDR3aa: ASTTGQLDTEAF
abundance: -
v_gene: TRBV10-2
j_gene: TRBJ1-1
d_gene: TRBD1

CDR3aa: ASSKSTGNQETQY
abundance: -
v_gene: TRBV5-4
j_gene: TRBJ2-5
d_gene: -

CDR3aa: ASSLGQGLHEQY
abundance: -
v_gene: TRBV7-8
j_gene: TRBJ2-7
d_gene: -

CDR3aa: ASSFLAGGSYNEQF
abundance: -
v_gene: TRBV9
j_gene: TRBJ2-1
d_gene: TRBD2

CDR3aa: ASQRGFDTGELF
abundance: -
v_gene: TRBV12-5
j_gene: TRBJ2-2
d_gene: TRBD2

CDR3aa: ASGWATEAF
abundance: -
v_gene: TRBV12-5
j_gene: TRBJ1-1
d_gene: -

CDR3aa: ASSQESGQGGGF
abundance: once
v_gene: TRBV4-3
j_gene: TRBJ1-1
d_gene: TRBD1

CDR3aa: AWSLAGGPVDTQY
abundance: -
v_gene: TRBV30
j_gene: TRBJ2-3
d_gene: TRBD2

CDR3aa: ASSSGTAYEAF
abundance: -
v_gene: TRBV5-4
j_gene: TRBJ1-1
d_gene: TRBD1

CDR3aa: ASNRYYGYT
abundance: -
v_gene: TRBV28
j_gene: TRBJ1-2
d_gene: -

CDR3aa: AWSVEGYTEAF
abundance: -
v_gene: TRBV30
j_gene: TRBJ1-1
d_gene: -

CDR3aa: ATSGQNYGYT
abundance: -
v_gene: TRBV10-3
j_gene: TRBJ1-2
d_gene: TRBD1

CDR3aa: ASGDRGRGYT
abundance: -
v_gene: TRBV9
j_gene: TRBJ1-2
d_gene: TRBD1

CDR3aa: ATNGGAGPNTGELF
abundance: -
v_gene: TRBV10-3
j_gene: TRBJ2-2
d_gene: -

CDR3aa: ATSGGQPLGEQF
abundance: -
v_gene: TRBV10-1
j_gene: TRBJ2-1
d_gene: TRBD2

CDR3aa: ASSQDMAQGGYT
abundance: -
v_gene: TRBV4-3
j_gene: TRBJ1-2
d_gene: -

CDR3aa: ASSPAGLKGSEQY
abundance: -
v_gene: TRBV9
j_gene: TRBJ2-7
d_gene: -

CDR3aa: ASNQQANTEAF
abundance: -
v_gene: TRBV7-2
j_gene: TRBJ1-1
d_gene: -

CDR3aa: ASSPGQGGYNEQF
abundance: -
v_gene: TRBV7-9
j_gene: TRBJ2-1
d_gene: TRBD1

CDR3aa: ASSTLQGRHSPLH
abundance: -
v_gene: TRBV19
j_gene: TRBJ1-6
d_gene: -

CDR3aa: ASSLMGTSGGATDTQY
abundance: -
v_gene: TRBV7-3
j_gene: TRBJ2-3
d_gene: TRBD2

CDR3aa: ASSRQGPGNNEQF
abundance: once
v_gene: TRBV6-5
j_gene: TRBJ2-1
d_gene: -

CDR3aa: ASSLLRTEAF
abundance: -
v_gene: TRBV7-2
j_gene: TRBJ1-1
d_gene: -

CDR3aa: ASSIAGGTDTQY
abundance: -
v_gene: TRBV6-4
j_gene: TRBJ2-3
d_gene: TRBD2